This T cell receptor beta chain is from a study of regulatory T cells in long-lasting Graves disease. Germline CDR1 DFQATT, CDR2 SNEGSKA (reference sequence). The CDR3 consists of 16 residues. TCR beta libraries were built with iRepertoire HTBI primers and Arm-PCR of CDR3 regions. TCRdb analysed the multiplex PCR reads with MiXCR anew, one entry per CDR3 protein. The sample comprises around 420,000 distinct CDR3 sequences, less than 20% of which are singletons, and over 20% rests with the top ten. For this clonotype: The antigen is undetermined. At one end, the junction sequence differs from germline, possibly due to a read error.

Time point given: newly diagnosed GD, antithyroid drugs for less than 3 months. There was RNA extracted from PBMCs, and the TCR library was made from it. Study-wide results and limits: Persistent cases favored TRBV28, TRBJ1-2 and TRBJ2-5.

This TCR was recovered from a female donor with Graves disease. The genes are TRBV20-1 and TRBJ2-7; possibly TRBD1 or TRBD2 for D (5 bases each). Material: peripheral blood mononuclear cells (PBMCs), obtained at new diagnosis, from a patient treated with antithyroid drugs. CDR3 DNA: TGCAGTGCTAGTGGATCCCGGGACGTCTTAGTTGGCGAGCAGCACTTC. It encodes CSASGSRDVLVGEQHF.